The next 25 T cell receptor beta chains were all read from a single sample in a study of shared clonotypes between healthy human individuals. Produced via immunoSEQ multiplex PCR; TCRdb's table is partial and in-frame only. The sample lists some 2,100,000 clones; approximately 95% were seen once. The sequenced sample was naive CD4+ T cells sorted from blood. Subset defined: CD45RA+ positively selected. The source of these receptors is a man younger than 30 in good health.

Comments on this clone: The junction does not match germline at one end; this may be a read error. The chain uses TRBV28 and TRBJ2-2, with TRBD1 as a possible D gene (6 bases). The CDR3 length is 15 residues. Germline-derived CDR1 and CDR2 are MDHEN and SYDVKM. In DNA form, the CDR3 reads TGTGCCAGCAGTAGGGGGAGACTAATGGCCGGAGAGCTGTTTTTT. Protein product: CASSRGRLMAGELFF.

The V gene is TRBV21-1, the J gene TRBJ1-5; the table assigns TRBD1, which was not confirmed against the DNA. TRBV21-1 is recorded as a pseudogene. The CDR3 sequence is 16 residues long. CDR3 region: CASSKDEGASNQPQHF. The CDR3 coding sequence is TGTGCCAGCAGCAAAGACGAGGGGGCTAGCAATCAGCCCCAGCATTTT.

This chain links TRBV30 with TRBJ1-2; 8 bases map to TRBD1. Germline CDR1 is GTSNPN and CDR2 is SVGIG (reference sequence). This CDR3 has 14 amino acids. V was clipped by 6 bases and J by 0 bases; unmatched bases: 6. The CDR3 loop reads CACQLQGANYGYTF. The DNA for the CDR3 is TGTGCCTGCCAATTACAGGGGGCTAACTATGGCTACACCTTC.

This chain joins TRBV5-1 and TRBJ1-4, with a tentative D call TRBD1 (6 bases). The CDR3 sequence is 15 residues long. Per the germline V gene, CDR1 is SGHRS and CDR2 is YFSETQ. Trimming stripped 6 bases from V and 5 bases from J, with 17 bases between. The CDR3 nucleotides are TGCGCCAGCACCCCGGAGGGGGGGAGGAATGAAAAACTGTTTTTT. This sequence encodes CASTPEGGRNEKLFF.

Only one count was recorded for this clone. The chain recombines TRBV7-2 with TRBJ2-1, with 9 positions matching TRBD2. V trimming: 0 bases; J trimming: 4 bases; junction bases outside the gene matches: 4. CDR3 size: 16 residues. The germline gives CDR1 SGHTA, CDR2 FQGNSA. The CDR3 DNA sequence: TGTGCCAGCAGCTTAGCTCAGCGGGAGGTTTACAATGAGCAGTTCTTC. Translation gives CASSLAQREVYNEQFF.

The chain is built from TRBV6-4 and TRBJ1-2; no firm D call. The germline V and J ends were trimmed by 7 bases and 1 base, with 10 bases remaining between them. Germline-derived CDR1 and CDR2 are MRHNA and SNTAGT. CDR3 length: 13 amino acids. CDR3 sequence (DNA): TGTGCCAGCAAGGGCCCCAATAACTATGGCTACACCTTC. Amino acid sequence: CASKGPNNYGYTF.

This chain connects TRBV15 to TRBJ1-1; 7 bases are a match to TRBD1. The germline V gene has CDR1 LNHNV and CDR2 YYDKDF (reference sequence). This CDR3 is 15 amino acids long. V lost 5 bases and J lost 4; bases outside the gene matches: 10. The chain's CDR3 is CATSSRDSVSTEAFF. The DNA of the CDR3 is TGTGCCACCAGCTCGAGGGACAGCGTGTCCACTGAAGCTTTCTTT.

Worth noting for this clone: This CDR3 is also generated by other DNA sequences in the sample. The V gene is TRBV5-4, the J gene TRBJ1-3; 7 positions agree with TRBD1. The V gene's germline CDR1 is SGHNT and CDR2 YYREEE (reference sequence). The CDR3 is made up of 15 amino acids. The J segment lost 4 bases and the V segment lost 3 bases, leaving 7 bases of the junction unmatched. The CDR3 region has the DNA TGTGCCAGCAGCTCCCAGGGGGTGGAAGGAAACACCATATATTTT. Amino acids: CASSSQGVEGNTIYF.

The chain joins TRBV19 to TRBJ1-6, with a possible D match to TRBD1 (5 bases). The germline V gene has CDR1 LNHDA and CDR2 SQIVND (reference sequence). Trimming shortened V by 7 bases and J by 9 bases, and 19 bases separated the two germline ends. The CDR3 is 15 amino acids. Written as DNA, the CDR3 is TGTGCCAGTACCCAAAGGAGGGACGGAAGTTCACCCCTCCACTTT. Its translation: CASTQRRDGSSPLHF.

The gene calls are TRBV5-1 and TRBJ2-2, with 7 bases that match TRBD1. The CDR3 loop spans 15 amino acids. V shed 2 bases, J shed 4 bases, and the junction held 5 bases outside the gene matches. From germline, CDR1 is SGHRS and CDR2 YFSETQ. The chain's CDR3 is CASSFNRGVTGELFF. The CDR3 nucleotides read TGCGCCAGCAGCTTCAACAGGGGTGTCACCGGGGAGCTGTTTTTT.

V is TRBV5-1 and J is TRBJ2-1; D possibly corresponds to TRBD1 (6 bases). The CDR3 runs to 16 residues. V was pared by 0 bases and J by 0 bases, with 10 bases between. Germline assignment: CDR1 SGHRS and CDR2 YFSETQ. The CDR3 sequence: CASSLAGRGSYNEQFF. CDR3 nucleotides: TGCGCCAGCAGCTTGGCCGGCAGGGGCTCCTACAATGAGCAGTTCTTC.

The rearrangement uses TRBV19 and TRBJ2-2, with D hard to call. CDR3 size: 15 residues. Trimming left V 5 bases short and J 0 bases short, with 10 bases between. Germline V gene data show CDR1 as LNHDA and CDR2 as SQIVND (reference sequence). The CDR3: CASSPRTANTGELFF. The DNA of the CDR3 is TGTGCCAGTAGTCCCCGGACGGCGAACACCGGGGAGCTGTTTTTT.

In DNA form, the CDR3 reads TGTGCCAGCAGTGAGGGGGTTGTAGCTTTCTTT. It yields the protein CASSEGVVAFF. This chain uses TRBV2 with TRBJ1-1; TRBD1 might be the D (5 bases). The germline CDR1 and CDR2 sequences are SNHLY and FYNNEI. The CDR3 extends over 11 amino acids. V gave up 3 bases and J gave up 10 bases, with 9 bases separating them.

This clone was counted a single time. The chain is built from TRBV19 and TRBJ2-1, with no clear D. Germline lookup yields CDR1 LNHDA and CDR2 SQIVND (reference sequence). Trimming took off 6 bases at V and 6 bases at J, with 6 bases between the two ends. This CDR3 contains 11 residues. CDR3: CASSLGNEQFF. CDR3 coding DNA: TGTGCCAGTAGCTTAGGCAATGAGCAGTTCTTC. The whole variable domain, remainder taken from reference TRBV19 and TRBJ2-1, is DGGITQSPKYLFRKEGQNVTLSCEQNLNHDAMYWYRQDPGQGLRLIYYSQIVNDFQKGDIAEGYSVSREKKESFPLTVTSAQKNPTAFYLCASSLGNEQFFGPGTRLTVL.

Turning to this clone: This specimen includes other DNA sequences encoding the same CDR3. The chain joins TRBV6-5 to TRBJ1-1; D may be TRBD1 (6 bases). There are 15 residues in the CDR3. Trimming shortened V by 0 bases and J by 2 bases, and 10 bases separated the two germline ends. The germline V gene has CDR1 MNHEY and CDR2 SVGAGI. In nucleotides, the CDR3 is TGTGCCAGCAGTTACTCGTTACAGGGAAACACTGAAGCTTTCTTT. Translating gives CASSYSLQGNTEAFF.

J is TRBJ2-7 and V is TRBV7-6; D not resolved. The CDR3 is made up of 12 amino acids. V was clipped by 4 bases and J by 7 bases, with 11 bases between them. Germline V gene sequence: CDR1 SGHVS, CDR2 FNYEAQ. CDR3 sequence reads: CASSYSGREQYF. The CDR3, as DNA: TGTGCCAGCAGCTACTCCGGGCGAGAGCAGTACTTC.

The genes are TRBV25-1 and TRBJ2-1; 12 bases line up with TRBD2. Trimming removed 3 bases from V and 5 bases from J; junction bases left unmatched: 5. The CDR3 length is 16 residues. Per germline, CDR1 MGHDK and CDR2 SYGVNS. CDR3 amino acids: CASSEGLAGGNNEQFF. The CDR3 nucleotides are TGTGCCAGCAGTGAGGGCCTAGCGGGAGGGAACAATGAGCAGTTCTTC.

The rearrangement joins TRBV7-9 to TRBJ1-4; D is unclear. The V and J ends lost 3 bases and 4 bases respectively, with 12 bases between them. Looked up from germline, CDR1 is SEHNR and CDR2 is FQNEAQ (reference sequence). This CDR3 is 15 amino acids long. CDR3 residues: CASSFRPAVNEKLFF. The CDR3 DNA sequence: TGTGCCAGCAGCTTTAGGCCGGCGGTTAATGAAAAACTGTTTTTT.

The CDR3 loop reads CASSTTGGNTIYF. The CDR3 DNA reads TGCGCCAGCAGCACAACAGGGGGCAACACCATATATTTT. The rearrangement links TRBV5-1 to TRBJ1-3, with 9 nucleotides matching TRBD1. This CDR3 contains 13 residues. Trimming took 4 bases from V and 7 from J; bases not matched to a gene: 3. The germline V gene encodes CDR1 SGHRS and CDR2 YFSETQ.

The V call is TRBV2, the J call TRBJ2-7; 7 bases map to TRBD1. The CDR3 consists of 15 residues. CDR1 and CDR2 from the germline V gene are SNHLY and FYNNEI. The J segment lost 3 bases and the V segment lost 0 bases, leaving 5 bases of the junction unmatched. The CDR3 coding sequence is TGTGCCAGCAGTGAAGCCGGGACAGCCTTCTACGAGCAGTACTTC. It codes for CASSEAGTAFYEQYF.

The CDR3 spells CASSRGDREPSGAFF. CDR3 DNA sequence: TGCGCCAGCAGCAGGGGGGACAGGGAACCCTCCGGGGCTTTCTTT. The rearrangement uses TRBV5-1 and TRBJ1-1; 9 bases fit TRBD1. Germline V CDR1 and CDR2: SGHRS, YFSETQ. The J segment lost 11 bases and the V segment lost 4 bases, leaving 15 bases of the junction unmatched. The CDR3 contains 15 residues.

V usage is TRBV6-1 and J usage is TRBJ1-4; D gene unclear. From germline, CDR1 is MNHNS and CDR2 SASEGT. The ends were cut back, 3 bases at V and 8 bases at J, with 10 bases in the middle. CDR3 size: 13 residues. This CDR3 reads CASSERVSEKLFF. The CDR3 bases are TGTGCCAGCAGTGAGAGGGTTTCGGAAAAACTGTTTTTT.

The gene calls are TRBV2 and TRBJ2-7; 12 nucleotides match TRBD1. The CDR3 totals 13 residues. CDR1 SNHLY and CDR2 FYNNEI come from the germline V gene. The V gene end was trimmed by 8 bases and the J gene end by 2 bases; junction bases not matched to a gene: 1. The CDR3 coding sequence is TGTGCCAGCCGGGACAGGGGGCCCTACGAGCAGTACTTC. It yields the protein CASRDRGPYEQYF.

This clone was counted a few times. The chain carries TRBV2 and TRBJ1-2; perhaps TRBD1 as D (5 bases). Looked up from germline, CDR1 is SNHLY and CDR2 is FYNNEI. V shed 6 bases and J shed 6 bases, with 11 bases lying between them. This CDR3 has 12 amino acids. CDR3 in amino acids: CASSTQGHGYTF. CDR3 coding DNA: TGTGCCAGCAGCACTCAGGGACATGGCTACACCTTC.

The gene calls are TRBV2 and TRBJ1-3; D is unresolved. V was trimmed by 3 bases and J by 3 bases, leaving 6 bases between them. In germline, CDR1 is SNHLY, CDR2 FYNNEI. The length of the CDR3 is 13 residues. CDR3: CASSERFGNTIYF. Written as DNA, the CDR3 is TGTGCCAGCAGTGAGAGATTTGGAAACACCATATATTTT.